Below are 15 T cell receptor beta chains sequenced from a single sample in a study of radiation and T cells in renal cell carcinoma. Libraries were prepared by immunoSEQ multiplex PCR; TCRdb keeps only in-frame clonotypes and omits some of them. The sample contains approximately 150,000 clones, 83% of which appear only once. Stated time point: baseline pretreatment blood. Documented treatment: 15 Gy SBRT to primary tumor, nephrectomy 4 weeks later. Here the sequenced sample was blood, taken from a patient whose treatment included radiotherapy and nephrectomy. These receptors all stem from a woman between 50 and 59 years old with renal cell carcinoma.

The V and J genes are TRBV11-3 and TRBJ2-7; 8 bases map to TRBD1. V lost 5 bases, J lost 3 bases, and 6 bases stayed unmatched. From germline, CDR1 is SGHNT and CDR2 YENEEA. The CDR3 extends over 14 amino acids. CDR3 loop: CASSDRDRSYEQYF. CDR3 nucleotides: TGTGCCAGCAGCGACCGGGACAGGAGCTACGAGCAGTACTTC.

CDR3 sequence reads: CASGLVDSSLRRDGYTF. For the CDR3, the DNA is TGTGCTAGTGGTTTGGTGGACTCCTCCCTACGGCGGGATGGCTACACCTTC. This sequence joins TRBV12-5 and TRBJ1-2; unclear D gene. Germline lookup yields CDR1 LGHNT and CDR2 FRNRAP. The CDR3 runs 17 residues. V was pared by 0 bases and J by 6 bases, with 20 bases between. The entire variable domain, with the rest obtained from reference TRBV12-5 and TRBJ1-2, is as follows: DARVTQTPRHKVTEMGQEVTMRCQPILGHNTVFWYRQTMMQGLELLAYFRNRAPLDDSGMPKDRFSAEMPDATLATLKIQPSEPRDSAVYFCASGLVDSSLRRDGYTFGSGTRLTVV.

Written as DNA, the CDR3 is TGTGCCAGCAGCGCCCAATTCGTCGACTCAAACAATGAGCAGTTCTTC. It specifies CASSAQFVDSNNEQFF. This chain joins TRBV9 and TRBJ2-1; D call uncertain. CDR3 length: 16 residues. Germline V lookup: CDR1 SGDLS, CDR2 YYNGEE. Trimming shortened V by 3 bases and J by 5 bases, and 18 bases separated the two germline ends.

The rearrangement links TRBV7-2 to TRBJ2-3; 8 bases match TRBD2. CDR1 is SGHTA, CDR2 FQGNSA, per germline. After removal of 5 bases from V and 2 bases from J, the junction contained 9 bases not matched to a gene. The CDR3 has 16 amino acids. CDR3 amino acids: CASSRLLSGVTDTQYF. CDR3 coding DNA: TGTGCCAGCAGCCGACTTCTTAGCGGGGTCACAGATACGCAGTATTTT. Supplemented by reference TRBV7-2 and TRBJ2-3, the full variable domain reads GAGVSQSPSNKVTEKGKDVELRCDPISGHTALYWYRQSLGQGLEFLIYFQGNSAPDKSGLPSDRFSAERTGGSVSTLTIQRTQQEDSAVYLCASSRLLSGVTDTQYFGPGTRLTVL.

The chain joins TRBV7-2 to TRBJ2-5, with TRBD2 identical over 11 bases. CDR1 is SGHTA and CDR2 is FQGNSA in the germline V gene. The length of the CDR3 is 15 residues. V was pared by 4 bases and J by 5 bases, with 6 bases of the junction left unmatched. DNA for the CDR3: TGTGCCAGCAGCTCCGGGACTAGCGGTTGGGAGACCCAGTACTTC. The encoded protein is CASSSGTSGWETQYF.

CDR3 protein: CASSLSRVGVYEQYF. The CDR3 DNA reads as TGTGCCAGCAGCCTCTCGAGGGTGGGAGTCTACGAGCAGTACTTC. The chain employs TRBV14 and TRBJ2-7; TRBD2 is a possible D gene (5 bases). The CDR3 runs to 15 residues. CDR1 is SGHDN, CDR2 FVKESK, per germline. The V end was cut by 4 bases, the J end by 3 bases, with 16 bases between.

This clone is a singleton in its sample. This chain links TRBV6-5 with TRBJ2-7; TRBD2 aligns across 10 bases. The CDR3 sequence is 15 residues long. From germline, CDR1 is MNHEY and CDR2 SVGAGI. V shed 2 bases and J 5 bases; nucleotides not matched to a gene: 6. The CDR3 loop reads CASSYIAGGGHEQYF. The CDR3, as DNA: TGTGCCAGCAGTTACATAGCGGGAGGAGGCCACGAGCAGTACTTC.

This clone was seen only once. V usage is TRBV7-2 and J usage is TRBJ2-5; 10 nucleotides match TRBD1. CDR3 length: 16 amino acids. Germline CDR1 SGHTA, CDR2 FQGNSA. With V trimmed by 1 base and J by 4 bases, 6 bases remained unmatched. The CDR3 coding sequence is TGTGCCAGCAGCTTAGTAGACAGGGGGCAGGGAGAGACCCAGTACTTC. It yields the protein CASSLVDRGQGETQYF.

The chain carries TRBV6-5 and TRBJ2-1, with 8 positions matching TRBD2. The CDR3 has 14 amino acids. Germline assignment: CDR1 MNHEY and CDR2 SVGAGI. V trimming: 6 bases; J trimming: 5 bases; junction bases outside the gene matches: 6. This CDR3 reads CASSSGSTHNEQFF. The CDR3 bases are TGTGCCAGCAGCAGCGGGAGTACACACAATGAGCAGTTCTTC.

This clone has a single count. This sequence joins TRBV6-5 and TRBJ2-1; D ambiguous. Per the germline V gene, CDR1 is MNHEY and CDR2 is SVGAGI. This CDR3 comprises 15 residues. The ends were cut back, 8 bases at V and 0 bases at J, with 14 bases in the middle. This CDR3 is CASRQSWGSYNEQFF. CDR3 coding DNA: TGTGCCAGCCGTCAAAGTTGGGGCTCCTACAATGAGCAGTTCTTC.

The chain combines TRBV30 with TRBJ2-7, with 9 bases identical to TRBD1. J gave up 9 bases and V 0 bases, and 6 bases lay outside the gene matches. CDR1 and CDR2 (germline): GTSNPN, SVGIG (reference sequence). The CDR3 sequence is 13 residues long. The CDR3 spells CAWSVGQGLGQYF. The CDR3 region has the DNA TGTGCCTGGAGTGTGGGACAGGGATTGGGGCAGTACTTC. The complete variable domain, with remaining parts taken from reference TRBV30 and TRBJ2-7, reads SQTIHQWPATLVQPVGSPLSLECTVEGTSNPNLYWYRQAAGRGLQLLFYSVGIGQISSEVPQNLSASRPQDRQFILSSKKLLLSDSGFYLCAWSVGQGLGQYFGPGTRLTVT.

The chain couples TRBV11-2 to TRBJ2-2, with D unclear. The CDR3 contains 12 residues. Germline-derived CDR1 and CDR2 are SGHAT and FQNNGV. Trimming stripped 0 bases from V and 7 bases from J, with 3 bases between. This CDR3 reads CASSLDVGELFF. The CDR3 DNA reads TGTGCCAGCAGCTTAGATGTCGGGGAGCTGTTTTTT. The variable domain in full, with the rest retrieved from reference TRBV11-2 and TRBJ2-2, is EAGVAQSPRYKIIEKRQSVAFWCNPISGHATLYWYQQILGQGPKLLIQFQNNGVVDDSQLPKDRFSAERLKGVDSTLKIQPAKLEDSAVYLCASSLDVGELFFGEGSRLTVL.

This clone was observed a handful of times. J is TRBJ2-5 and V is TRBV2; D not resolved. Looked up from germline, CDR1 is SNHLY and CDR2 is FYNNEI. The V end lost 4 bases, the J end lost 6 bases, and 3 bases lay between the germline ends. The CDR3 loop spans 10 amino acids. CDR3 DNA: TGTGCCAGCAGTGCCCAGACCCAGTACTTC. Its protein is CASSAQTQYF.

The rearrangement joins TRBV6-5 to TRBJ2-7; D ambiguous. This CDR3 spans 13 amino acids. The ends were cut back, 7 bases at V and 6 bases at J, with 16 bases in the middle. Germline-derived CDR1 and CDR2 are MNHEY and SVGAGI. The CDR3 nucleotides read TGTGCCAGCACTCAGTCCAGGTACGCCGAGCAGTACTTC. It codes for CASTQSRYAEQYF.

V usage is TRBV9 and J usage is TRBJ1-3; unclear D gene. Trimming removed 7 bases at V and 2 bases at J, with 4 bases between. This CDR3 contains 11 residues. The germline V gene encodes CDR1 SGDLS and CDR2 YYNGEE. CDR3 region: CASSTGNTIYF. The CDR3 nucleotides are TGTGCCAGCTCGACTGGAAACACCATATATTTT.